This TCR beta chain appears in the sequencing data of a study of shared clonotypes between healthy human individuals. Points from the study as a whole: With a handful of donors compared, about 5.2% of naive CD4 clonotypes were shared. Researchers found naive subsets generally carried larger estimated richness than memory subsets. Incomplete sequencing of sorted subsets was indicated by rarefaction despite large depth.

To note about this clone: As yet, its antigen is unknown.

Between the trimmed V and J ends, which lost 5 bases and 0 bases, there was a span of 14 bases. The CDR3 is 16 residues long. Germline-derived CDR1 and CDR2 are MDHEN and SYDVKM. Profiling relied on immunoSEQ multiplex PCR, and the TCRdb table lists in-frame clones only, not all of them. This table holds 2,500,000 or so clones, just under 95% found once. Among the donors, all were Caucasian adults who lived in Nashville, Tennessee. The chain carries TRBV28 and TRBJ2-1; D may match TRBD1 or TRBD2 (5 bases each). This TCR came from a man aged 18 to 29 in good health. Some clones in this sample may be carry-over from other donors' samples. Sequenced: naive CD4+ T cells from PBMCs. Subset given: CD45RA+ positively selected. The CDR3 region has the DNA TGTGCCAGCAGTGCCCCCGGGGACCACTCCTACAATGAGCAGTTCTTC. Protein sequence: CASSAPGDHSYNEQFF.